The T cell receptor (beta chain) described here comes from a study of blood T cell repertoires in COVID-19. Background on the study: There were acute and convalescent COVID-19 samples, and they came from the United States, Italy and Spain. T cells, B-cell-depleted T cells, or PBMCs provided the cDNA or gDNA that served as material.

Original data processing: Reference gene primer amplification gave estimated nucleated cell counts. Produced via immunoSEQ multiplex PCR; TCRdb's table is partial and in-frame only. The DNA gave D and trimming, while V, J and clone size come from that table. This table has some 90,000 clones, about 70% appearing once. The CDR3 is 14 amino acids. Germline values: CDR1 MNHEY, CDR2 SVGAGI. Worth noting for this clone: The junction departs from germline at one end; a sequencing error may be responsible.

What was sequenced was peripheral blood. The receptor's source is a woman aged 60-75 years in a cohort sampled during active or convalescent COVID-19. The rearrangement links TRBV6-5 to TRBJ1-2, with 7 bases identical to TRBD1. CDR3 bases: TGTGCCAGCGGTTACACAGGGGCGATATATGGCTACACCTTC. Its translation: CASGYTGAIYGYTF.